This TCR beta chain is drawn from a study of STAT5B mutations in CD4+ large granular lymphocyte leukemia (dated by TCRdb to the early 2020s). The study in broad terms: Among the healthy controls, the CDR3 'QG' motif was associated with a particular HLA allele. The study compared the TCRbeta repertoires of patients with CD4+ T-cell large granular lymphocyte leukemia against the TCRbeta repertoires of healthy blood donors. The purity of purified fractions was confirmed by flow cytometry on FACSCanto II or FACSVerse to exceed 95% among lymphocytes. Points the paper makes about the study in general: The main leukemic clonotypes were found to be private to each patient, although 25% of the main leukemic clonotypes were detected at low frequency in the non-leukemic repertoires of other patients. Enrichment of TRBV06-family usage was observed among the top patient clones (8/27) relative to healthy controls (2/35). Data were not HLA-matched; higher clonality in CD4+ versus CD8+ T-LGLL could reflect the relatively small sample size. CD4-sorted patient repertoires appeared more clonal than healthy CD4+ repertoires, and this difference persisted after removing the putative leukemic clones.

Healthy controls were roughly 35 blood donors whose buffy coats came from the Finnish Red Cross blood service. All TCR-sequenced material derived from peripheral blood: patient blood samples and healthy donor buffy coats. Ficoll-Hypaque gradient centrifugation was used to isolate peripheral blood mononuclear cells. For the healthy controls, CD4+ cells were obtained from buffy coats by magnetic purification. Genomic DNA was extracted using the Gentra Puregene Cell and Tissue kit, and a Qubit 2.0 fluorometer was used to quantify it. The immunoSEQ assay at survey resolution was applied to genomic DNA for sequencing of TCRbeta rearrangements. The authors' analysis ran thus. In the TCR sequencing data, the lowest productive clonotype frequency that could be detected was 2.59 x 10-5. Analyses included only productive TCRbeta rearrangements, meaning complete and in-frame sequences. Simpson clonality, calculated in the immunoSEQ Analyzer version 3.0, was used as the measure of sample clonality. Clones were grouped by frequency into very rare, small, medium, large (1-20%) or hyperexpanded (>20%) categories. Generation probabilities were estimated with OLGA 1.2.3, V-gene circos plots were generated with VDJtools, specificities were searched for in VDJdb, and CDR3 motifs were identified with GLIPH. TCRdb retrieved this table from immuneACCESS and kept in-frame rearrangements only. Not all clones are present; in checked studies, unresolved V genes account for under half, and no reason is known for the remainder. The V and J calls and clone size were taken over from that table, and D and trimming were inferred from the DNA. This sample comprises under 50,000 clones, roughly 84% of them detected only once. The top ten clonotypes cover 0.3% to 0.45% of the sample.

Comment on this clone: Its antigen target is currently unknown. Base qualities were left out, and no much larger clone turns up one base away.

V gives up 7 bases and J gives up 0 bases, and the segment between their germline ends measures 25 bases. Reading from cysteine to phenylalanine, the CDR3 counts 18 amino acids. Only the CDR3 part of the read is kept: 54 bases, read in frame from the first base. As encoded in the germline V gene (reference sequence), CDR1 is LNHNV while CDR2 is YYDKDF. The receptor was isolated from a human donor in good health. The V and J genes are TRBV15 and TRBJ2-7; possibly the D gene is TRBD2, per 6 matching bases. The sample comprised CD4+ T cells from blood buffy coats. The CDR3 sequence is CATILWGVAAESSYEQYF. In nucleotides, the sequence is TGTGCCACCATCCTCTGGGGGGTGGCGGCGGAAAGCTCCTACGAGCAGTACTTC.